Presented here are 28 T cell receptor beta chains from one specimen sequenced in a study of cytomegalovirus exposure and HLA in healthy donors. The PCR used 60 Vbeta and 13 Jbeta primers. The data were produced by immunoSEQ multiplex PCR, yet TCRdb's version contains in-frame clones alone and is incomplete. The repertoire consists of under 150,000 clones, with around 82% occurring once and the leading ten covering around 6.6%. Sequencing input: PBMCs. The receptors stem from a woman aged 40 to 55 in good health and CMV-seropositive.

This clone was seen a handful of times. CDR3 residues: CASSRQVYSNQPQHF. The CDR3 nucleotides read TGTGCCAGCAGTAGACAGGTTTATAGCAATCAGCCCCAGCATTTT. The V and J genes are TRBV2 and TRBJ1-5; tentatively, D is TRBD1 (6 bases). The CDR3 consists of 15 residues. Trimming stripped 5 bases from V and 0 bases from J, with 11 bases between. Germline CDR1 is SNHLY and CDR2 is FYNNEI. Filled out from reference TRBV2 and TRBJ1-5, the complete variable domain reads EPEVTQTPSHQVTQMGQEVILRCVPISNHLYFYWYRQILGQKVEFLVSFYNNEISEKSEIFDDQFSVERPDGSNFTLKIRSTKLEDSAMYFCASSRQVYSNQPQHFGDGTRLSIL.

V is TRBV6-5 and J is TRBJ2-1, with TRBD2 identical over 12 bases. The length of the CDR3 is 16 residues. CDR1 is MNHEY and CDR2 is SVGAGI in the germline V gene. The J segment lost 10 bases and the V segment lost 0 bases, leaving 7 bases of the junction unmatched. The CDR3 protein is CASSYSTSGSRGEQFF. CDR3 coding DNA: TGTGCCAGCAGTTACTCGACTAGCGGGAGTAGGGGGGAGCAGTTCTTC.

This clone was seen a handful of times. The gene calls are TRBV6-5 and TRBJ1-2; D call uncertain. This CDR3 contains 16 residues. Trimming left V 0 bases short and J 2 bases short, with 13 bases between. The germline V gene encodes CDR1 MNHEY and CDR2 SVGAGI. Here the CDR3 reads CASSYSGRPKNYGYTF. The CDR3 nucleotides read TGTGCCAGCAGTTACTCGGGGAGACCTAAAAACTATGGCTACACCTTC.

The CDR3 region is CASSSDRAGGKLFF. As DNA, the CDR3 is TGTGCCAGCAGTTCCGACAGGGCTGGCGGAAAACTGTTTTTT. The V and J genes are TRBV11-2 and TRBJ1-4, with 7 bases aligning to TRBD1. The CDR3 runs to 14 residues. The junction had 11 bases not matched to a gene; V was cut back by 6 bases and J by 10 bases. Germline assignment: CDR1 SGHAT and CDR2 FQNNGV.

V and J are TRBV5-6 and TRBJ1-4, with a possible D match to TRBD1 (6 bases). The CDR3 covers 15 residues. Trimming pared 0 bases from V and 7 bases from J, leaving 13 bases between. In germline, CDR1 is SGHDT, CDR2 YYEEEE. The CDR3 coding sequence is TGTGCCAGCAGCTTGGCCGGTACAGGGCGTGAAAAACTGTTTTTT. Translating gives CASSLAGTGREKLFF.

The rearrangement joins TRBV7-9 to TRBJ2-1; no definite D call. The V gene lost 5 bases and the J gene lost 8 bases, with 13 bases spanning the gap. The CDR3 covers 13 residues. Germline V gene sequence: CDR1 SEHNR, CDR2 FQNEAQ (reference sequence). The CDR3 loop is CASSLGLNDEQFF. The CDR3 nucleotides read TGTGCCAGCAGCCTCGGGTTGAATGATGAGCAGTTCTTC.

CDR3 in amino acids: CASSQDRGSGANVLTF. DNA of the CDR3: TGTGCCAGCAGCCAAGATCGGGGCTCTGGGGCCAACGTCCTGACTTTC. This sequence joins TRBV14 and TRBJ2-6, with a possible D match to TRBD2 (5 bases). This CDR3 contains 16 residues. Trimming took 0 bases from V and 0 from J, leaving 6 bases between them. The V gene's germline CDR1 is SGHDN and CDR2 FVKESK.

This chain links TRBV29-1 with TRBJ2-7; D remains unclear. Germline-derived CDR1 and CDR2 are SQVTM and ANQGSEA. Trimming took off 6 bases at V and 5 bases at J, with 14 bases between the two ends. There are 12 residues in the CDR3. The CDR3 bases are TGCAGCGTCCTACCAAATCTGGACGAGCAGTACTTC. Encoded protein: CSVLPNLDEQYF.

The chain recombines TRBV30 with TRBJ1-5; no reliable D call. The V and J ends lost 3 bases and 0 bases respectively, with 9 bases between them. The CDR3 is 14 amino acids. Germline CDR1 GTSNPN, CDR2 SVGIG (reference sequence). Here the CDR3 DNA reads TGTGCCTGGAGCCCGGGATATAGCAATCAGCCCCAGCATTTT. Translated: CAWSPGYSNQPQHF.

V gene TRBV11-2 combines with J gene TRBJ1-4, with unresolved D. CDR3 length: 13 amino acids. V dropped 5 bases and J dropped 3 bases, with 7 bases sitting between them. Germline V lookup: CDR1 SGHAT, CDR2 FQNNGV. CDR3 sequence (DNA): TGTGCCAGCAGCCCTAACTCTAATGAAAAACTGTTTTTT. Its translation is CASSPNSNEKLFF.

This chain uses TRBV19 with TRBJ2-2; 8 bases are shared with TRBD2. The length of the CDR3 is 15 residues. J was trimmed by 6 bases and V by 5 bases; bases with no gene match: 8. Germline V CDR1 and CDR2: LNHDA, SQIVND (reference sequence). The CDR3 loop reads CASSVPGTRAGELFF. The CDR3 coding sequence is TGTGCCAGTAGTGTTCCCGGGACTAGGGCCGGGGAGCTGTTTTTT.

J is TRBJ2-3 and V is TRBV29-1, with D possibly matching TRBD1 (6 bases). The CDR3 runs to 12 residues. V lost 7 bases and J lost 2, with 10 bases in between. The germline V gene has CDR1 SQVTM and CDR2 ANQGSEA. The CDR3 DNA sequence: TGCAGCGCCCGGGACATCACAGATACGCAGTATTTT. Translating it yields CSARDITDTQYF.

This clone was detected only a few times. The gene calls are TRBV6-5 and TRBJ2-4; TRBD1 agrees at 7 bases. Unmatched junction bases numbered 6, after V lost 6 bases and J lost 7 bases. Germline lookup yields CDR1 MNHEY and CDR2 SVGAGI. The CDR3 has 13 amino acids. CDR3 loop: CASSQGGGNIQYF. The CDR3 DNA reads TGTGCCAGCAGCCAAGGGGGCGGGAACATTCAGTACTTC.

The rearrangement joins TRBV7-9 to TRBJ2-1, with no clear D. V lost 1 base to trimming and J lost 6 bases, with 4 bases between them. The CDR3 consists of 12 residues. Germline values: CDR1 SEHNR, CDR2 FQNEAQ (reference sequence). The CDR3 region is CASSLEANEQFF. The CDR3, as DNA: TGTGCCAGCAGCTTAGAAGCCAATGAGCAGTTCTTC.

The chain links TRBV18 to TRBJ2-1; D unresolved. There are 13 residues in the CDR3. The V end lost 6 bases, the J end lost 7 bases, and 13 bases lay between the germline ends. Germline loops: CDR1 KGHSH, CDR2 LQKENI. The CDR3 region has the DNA TGTGCCAGCTCGCCGGGTCTGAGGAATGAGCAGTTCTTC. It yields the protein CASSPGLRNEQFF.

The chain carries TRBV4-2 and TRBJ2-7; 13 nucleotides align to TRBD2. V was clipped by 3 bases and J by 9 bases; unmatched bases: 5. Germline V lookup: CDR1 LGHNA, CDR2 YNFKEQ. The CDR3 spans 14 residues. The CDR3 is CASSQGLAGQVQYF. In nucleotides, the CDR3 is TGTGCCAGCAGCCAGGGACTAGCGGGACAAGTGCAGTACTTC.

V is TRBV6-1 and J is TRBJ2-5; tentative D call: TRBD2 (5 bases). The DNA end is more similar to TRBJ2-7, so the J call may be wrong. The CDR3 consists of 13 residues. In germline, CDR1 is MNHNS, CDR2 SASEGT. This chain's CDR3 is CASSGGETYEQYF. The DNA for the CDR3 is TGTGCCAGCAGTGGGGGAGAGACCTACGAGCAGTACTTC.

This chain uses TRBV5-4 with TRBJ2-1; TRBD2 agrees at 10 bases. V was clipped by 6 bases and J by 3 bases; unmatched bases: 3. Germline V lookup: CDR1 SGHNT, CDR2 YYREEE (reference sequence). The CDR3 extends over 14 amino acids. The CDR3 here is CASTSGSSYNEQFF. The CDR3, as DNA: TGTGCCAGCACTAGCGGGAGTAGCTACAATGAGCAGTTCTTC.

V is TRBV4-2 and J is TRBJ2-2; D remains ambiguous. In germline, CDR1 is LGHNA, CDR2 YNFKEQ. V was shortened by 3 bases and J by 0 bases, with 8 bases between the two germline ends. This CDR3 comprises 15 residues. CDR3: CASSHGDTNTGELFF. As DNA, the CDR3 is TGTGCCAGCAGCCACGGTGACACGAACACCGGGGAGCTGTTTTTT.

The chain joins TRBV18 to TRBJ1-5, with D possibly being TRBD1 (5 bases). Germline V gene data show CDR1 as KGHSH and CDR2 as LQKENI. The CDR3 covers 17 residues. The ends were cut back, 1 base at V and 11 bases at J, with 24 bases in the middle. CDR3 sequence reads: CASSPRDSDRTGATQHF. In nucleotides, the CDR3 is TGTGCCAGCTCACCACGTGATTCCGACAGAACTGGCGCGACCCAGCATTTT.

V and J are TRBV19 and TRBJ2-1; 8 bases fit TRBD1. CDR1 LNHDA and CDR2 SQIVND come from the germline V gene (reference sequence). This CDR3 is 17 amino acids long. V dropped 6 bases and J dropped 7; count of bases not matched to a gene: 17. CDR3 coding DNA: TGTGCCAGTAGCCTCCTCAGGGGGCAGCGGCAAGAGAATGAGCAGTTCTTC. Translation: CASSLLRGQRQENEQFF. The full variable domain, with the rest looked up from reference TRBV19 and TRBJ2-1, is DGGITQSPKYLFRKEGQNVTLSCEQNLNHDAMYWYRQDPGQGLRLIYYSQIVNDFQKGDIAEGYSVSREKKESFPLTVTSAQKNPTAFYLCASSLLRGQRQENEQFFGPGTRLTVL.

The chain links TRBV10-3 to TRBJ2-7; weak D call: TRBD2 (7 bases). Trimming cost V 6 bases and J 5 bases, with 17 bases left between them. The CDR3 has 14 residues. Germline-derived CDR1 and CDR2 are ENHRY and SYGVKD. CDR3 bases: TGTGCCATCAGGGGGGGAGGGGGAGGCGACGAGCAGTACTTC. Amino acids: CAIRGGGGGDEQYF.

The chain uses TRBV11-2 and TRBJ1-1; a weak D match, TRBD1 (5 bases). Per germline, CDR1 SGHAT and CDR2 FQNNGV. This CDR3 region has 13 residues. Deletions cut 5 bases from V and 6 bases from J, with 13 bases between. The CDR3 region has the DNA TGTGCCAGCAGCCACAGGATGCAGGCTGAAGCTTTCTTT. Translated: CASSHRMQAEAFF.

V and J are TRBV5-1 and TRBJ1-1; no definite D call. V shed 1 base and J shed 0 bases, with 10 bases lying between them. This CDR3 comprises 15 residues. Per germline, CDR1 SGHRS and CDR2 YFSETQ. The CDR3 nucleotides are TGCGCCAGCAGCTTGTGGTCAGAAGTGAACACTGAAGCTTTCTTT. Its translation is CASSLWSEVNTEAFF.

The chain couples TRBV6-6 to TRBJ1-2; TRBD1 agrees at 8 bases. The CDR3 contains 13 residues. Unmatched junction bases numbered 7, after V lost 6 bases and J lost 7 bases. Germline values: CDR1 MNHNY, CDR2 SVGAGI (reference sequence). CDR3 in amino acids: CASSKTGVGGYTF. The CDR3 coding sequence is TGTGCCAGCAGCAAGACAGGGGTTGGTGGCTACACCTTC.

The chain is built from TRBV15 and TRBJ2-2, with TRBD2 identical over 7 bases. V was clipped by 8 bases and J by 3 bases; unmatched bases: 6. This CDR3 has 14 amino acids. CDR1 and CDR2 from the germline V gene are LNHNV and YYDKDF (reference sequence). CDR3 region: CATLGGADTGELFF. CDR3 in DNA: TGTGCCACCCTGGGAGGGGCGGACACCGGGGAGCTGTTTTTT. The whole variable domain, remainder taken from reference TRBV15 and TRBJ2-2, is DAMVIQNPRYQVTQFGKPVTLSCSQTLNHNVMYWYQQKSSQAPKLLFHYYDKDFNNEADTPDNFQSRRPNTSFCFLDIRSPGLGDTAMYLCATLGGADTGELFFGEGSRLTVL.

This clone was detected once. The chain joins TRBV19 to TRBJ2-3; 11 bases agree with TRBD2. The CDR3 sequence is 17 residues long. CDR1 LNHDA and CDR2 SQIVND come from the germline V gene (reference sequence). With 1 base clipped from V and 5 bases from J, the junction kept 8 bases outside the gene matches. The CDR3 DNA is TGTGCCAGTAGTATAGGACTAGCGGGGAGTGGAGTAGATACGCAGTATTTT. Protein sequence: CASSIGLAGSGVDTQYF.

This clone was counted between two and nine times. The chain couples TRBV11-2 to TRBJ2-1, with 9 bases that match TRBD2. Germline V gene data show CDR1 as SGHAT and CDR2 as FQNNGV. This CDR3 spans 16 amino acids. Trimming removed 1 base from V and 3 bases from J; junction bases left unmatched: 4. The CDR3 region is CASSLVIAGVYNEQFF. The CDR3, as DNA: TGTGCCAGCAGCTTAGTAATAGCGGGAGTCTACAATGAGCAGTTCTTC.